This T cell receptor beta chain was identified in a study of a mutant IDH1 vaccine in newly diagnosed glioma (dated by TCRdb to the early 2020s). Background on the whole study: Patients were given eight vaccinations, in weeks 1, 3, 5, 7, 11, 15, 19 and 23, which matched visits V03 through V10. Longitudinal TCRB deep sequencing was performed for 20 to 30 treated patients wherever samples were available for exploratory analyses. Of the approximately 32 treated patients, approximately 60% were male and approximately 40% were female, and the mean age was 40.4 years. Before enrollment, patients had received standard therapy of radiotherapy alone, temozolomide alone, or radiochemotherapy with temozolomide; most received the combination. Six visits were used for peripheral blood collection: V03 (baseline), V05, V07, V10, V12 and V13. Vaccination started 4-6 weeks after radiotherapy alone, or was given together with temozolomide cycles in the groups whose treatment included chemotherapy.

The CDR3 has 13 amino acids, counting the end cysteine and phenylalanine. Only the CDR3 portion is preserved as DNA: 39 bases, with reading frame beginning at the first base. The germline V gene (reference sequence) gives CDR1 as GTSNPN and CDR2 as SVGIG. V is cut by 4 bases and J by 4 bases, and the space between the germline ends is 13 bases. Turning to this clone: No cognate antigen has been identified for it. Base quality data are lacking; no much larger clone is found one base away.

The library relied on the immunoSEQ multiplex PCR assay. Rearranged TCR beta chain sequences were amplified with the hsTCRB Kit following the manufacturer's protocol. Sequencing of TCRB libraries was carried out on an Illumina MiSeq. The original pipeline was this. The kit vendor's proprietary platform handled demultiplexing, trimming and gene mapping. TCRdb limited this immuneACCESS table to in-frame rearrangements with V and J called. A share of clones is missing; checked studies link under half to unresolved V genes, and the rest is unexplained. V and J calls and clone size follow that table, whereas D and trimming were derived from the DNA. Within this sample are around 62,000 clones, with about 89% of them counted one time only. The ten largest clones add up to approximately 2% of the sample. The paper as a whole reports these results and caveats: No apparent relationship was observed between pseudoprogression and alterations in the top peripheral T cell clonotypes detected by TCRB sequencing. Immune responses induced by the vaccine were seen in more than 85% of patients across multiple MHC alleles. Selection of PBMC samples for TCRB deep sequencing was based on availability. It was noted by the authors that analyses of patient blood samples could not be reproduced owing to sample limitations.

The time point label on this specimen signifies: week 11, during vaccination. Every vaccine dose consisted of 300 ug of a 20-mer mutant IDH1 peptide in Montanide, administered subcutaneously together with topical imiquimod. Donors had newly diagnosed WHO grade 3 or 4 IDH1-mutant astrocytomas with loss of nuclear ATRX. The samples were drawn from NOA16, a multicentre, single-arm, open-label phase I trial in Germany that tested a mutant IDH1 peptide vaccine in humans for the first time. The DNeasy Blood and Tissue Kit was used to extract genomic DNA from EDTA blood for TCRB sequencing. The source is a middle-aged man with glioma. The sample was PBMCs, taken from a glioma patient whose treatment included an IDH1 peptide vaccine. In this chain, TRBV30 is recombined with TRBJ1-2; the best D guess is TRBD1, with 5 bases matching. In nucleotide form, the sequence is TGTGCCTGGAAGGGGCTTGTGACCTATGGCTACACCTTC. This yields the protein CAWKGLVTYGYTF.